This T cell receptor (beta chain) emerged from a study of cytomegalovirus exposure and HLA in healthy donors listed by TCRdb under 2017. Background on the whole study: An earlier analysis of around 600 of the donors reported approximately 270 Gb of sequence data and about 100 million unique TCR beta sequences from 150 million to 200 million T cells. Both class I and class II loci were covered by HLA typing, at four-digit resolution. To decide whether each TCR beta V gene segment behaved as functional or pseudogenic, an earlier analysis of some 600 of the donors relied on high-throughput TCR beta sequencing. Every repertoire in the discovery cohort had been generated on one and the same sequencing platform. Using immunosequencing, the study profiled T cell repertoires from fewer than 700 subjects and related those repertoires to cytomegalovirus serostatus. On average, roughly 240,000 unique TCR beta nucleotide sequences were sequenced per donor among several hundred genotyped donors of the cohort, with roughly 18% of those sequences being non-productive. The genetic ancestry cluster associated with self-reported Caucasian donors included 70% to 85% of the 300 to 450 genotyped donors. In a later genetic analysis, genome-wide SNP genotypes for about 65% of the roughly 700 donors were used, and that subset was treated as a discovery cohort. The number of typed donors differed by locus: roughly 620-640 for A, B, C, DRB1 and DQB1; some 500 for DQA1; some 590 for DPA1; and 400 to 480 for DPB1. In the later analysis, no new phenotypic data were used to find candidate immune exposures; instead, reliance was placed on TCR beta sequences and their occurrence across donors. Several DR-DQ haplotypes were treated as single units for association and clustering because of strong linkage in the cohort. Around 300 gigabases of sequencing data and around 87 million unique TCR sequences were included in an early release covering roughly 700 HLA-typed donors. A separate validation cohort of about 110 different subjects was used in addition to the roughly 700-subject first cohort. A later analysis re-examined previously published TCR beta repertoires from more than 550 donors and added high-resolution HLA genotyping to investigate patterns of TCR occurrence. The aim of the study was to test whether cataloging public T cell receptors could identify signatures of past pathogen exposure. Donor age, sex, ethnicity and CMV serostatus were compiled alongside the repertoire data. High-throughput TCR immunosequencing, statistical association of individual TCRs with disease status, and machine learning were combined to predict cytomegalovirus infection status.

The library was produced with the immunoSEQ multiplex PCR assay. For the multiplex PCR, a mixture combining 60 forward primers for TCR Vbeta segments and 13 reverse primers for TCR Jbeta segments was used. A multiplex PCR assay on genomic DNA amplified the CDR3 region of rearranged TCR beta genes. On the Illumina HiSeq System, the amplified TCR beta libraries were sequenced as 87-base-pair reads. For the original study's pipeline: Across the roughly 670 repertoires, a later analysis counted approximately 75 million unique TCR beta chains, roughly 11 million of which were shared by at least two donors. To remove PCR and sequencing errors, raw reads were error-corrected and collapsed into unique sequences using a nearest-neighbor algorithm that merged closely related sequences. To assign V, D and J gene segments, CDR3 sequences were aligned to IMGT reference sequences. Each retained sequence needed at least a six-nucleotide match to both a V gene segment and a J gene segment. Rearrangements were called productive when the CDR3 lacked stop codons and stayed in frame with V and J; all others were non-productive. Following IMGT convention, CDR3 was defined as the stretch from the second conserved V-encoded cysteine to the conserved J-encoded phenylalanine. Sequences without an unambiguous match to a single V gene segment were excluded from the earlier analysis of a few hundred of the donors. In an earlier analysis of a few hundred of the donors, V segments were called functional above 56.7% productive rearrangements and were called segregating when the between-donor standard deviation exceeded 5%. To diagnose cytomegalovirus status from the catalog of TCR beta chain sequences, a statistical classification framework was built. V and J gene assignment, in a later analysis, came from comparing TCR nucleotide sequences with IMGT/GENE-DB human TR gene sequences. The TCRdist pipeline was used in a later analysis to assign CDR3 sequences and most-parsimonious VDJ recombination scenarios. In a later analysis, every TCR beta chain was defined by the combination of its CDR3 amino acid sequence and its V-gene family, and reads without a unique V-gene family were dropped. In a later analysis, 450 to 600 highly shared, low-generation-probability nucleotide sequences were removed to address suspected cross-contamination and a sequencing artifact. For each public chain, a later analysis derived a clonal expansion index from normalized ranks of inferred template counts within each repertoire. Generation probabilities in a later analysis came from a VDJ recombination model fitted to out-of-frame rearrangements, and those results were checked against IGoR. In a later analysis, TCR-TCR, TCR-HLA and TCR-CMV co-occurrence was scored with hypergeometric tests, and a repertoire-size bias correction was applied to TCR pairs. To estimate false discovery rates, a later analysis permuted the HLA or CMV assignments 20 times. In a later analysis, co-occurring TCRs were grouped using DBSCAN, with TCRdist sequence similarity added in when clustering inside HLA-allele-positive subsets. Repertoires with fewer than 30,000 or more than 120,000 public chains, plus five repertoires with anomalous nucleotide sharing, were excluded from co-occurrence clustering. TCRdb took over this immuneACCESS table, retaining in-frame rearrangements with V and J assigned. Such tables are incomplete; in checked studies, under half of the missing clones stem from an unresolved V gene, and the remainder is unexplained. D and trimming were read from the DNA, whereas the V and J calls and clone size are those reported in that table. The sample yields tens of thousands of clones; about 60% were counted once. 5% to 6% of the sample belongs to the ten largest clones.

The V end gives up 3 bases and the J end 9 bases, leaving 12 bases in the junction not matched to a gene. CDR1 SGDLS and CDR2 YYNGEE were looked up in the germline V gene. The CDR3 goes from the cysteine to the phenylalanine over 15 residues. The only DNA kept is the CDR3, 45 bases in frame from the first base. As regards this clone: Its antigen is still unknown. Per-nucleotide qualities are absent, and no much larger clonotype sits a single base away.

The cohort consisted of 600 to 700 healthy bone marrow donors. At the time of sampling, every cohort member was nominally healthy, though immune exposures that went unrecorded were likely present. The donor tested CMV seropositive, placing the donor among the roughly 270 seropositive members of the cohort. Every donor gave a peripheral blood sample, and the peripheral blood mononuclear cells from that sample were used for TCR beta sequencing. Genomic DNA extraction from the blood cell samples was performed with the Qiagen DNeasy Blood Extraction Kit. Overall study results and their limits: Most CMV-associated TCR beta chains appeared to be HLA-restricted in a later analysis, and the HLA associations seemed to be driven largely by CMV exposure. Across donors, most TCR sequences were observed very rarely, whereas some public TCRs were present in many individuals. Linkage disequilibrium might explain the correlated functional status among segregating V segments, but an unknown experimental factor could not be excluded. In a later genetic analysis, fewer N-insertions in productive TCRs were reported among donors in an Asian-associated ancestry cluster than the roughly 700-donor mean. The 87-base-pair reads could not distinguish some IMGT-functional V segments, including TRBV6-2 and TRBV6-3, so those segments were excluded. Roughly uniform sequencing depth across donors was assumed in presence/absence analyses, although this assumption may not hold. The only immune exposure information available for the cohort was CMV serostatus. A later analysis found that TCR association rates varied across HLA loci, with DRB1 alleles showing the most associated TCRs and HLA-C alleles the fewest. A later genetic analysis associated a missense DCLRE1C variant with V-gene and J-gene trimming of TCR beta chains, and an independent cohort replicated the association. In vitro tests confirmed that a few of the cytomegalovirus-associated TCR beta chains recognize cytomegalovirus antigens. In an earlier analysis of some 550 of the donors, most TCR beta V segments were observed in productive rearrangements about 87% or about 30% of the time, broadly matching IMGT annotations. At a false discovery rate of 0.05, a later analysis linked 16,951 TCR beta sequences to specific HLA alleles. This cohort had only TCR beta chains sequenced, and the lack of alpha or paired-chain data limited which features could be detected. HLA typing was unavailable for some donors at each locus, so association tests used only the typed subset. Because counts were too low, roughly 18 rarely observed V segments, including chromosome 9 orphons, were left out of the earlier analysis of 500 to 750 of the donors. A later analysis reported that several top co-occurrence clusters appeared linked to parvovirus B19, influenza, CMV and Epstein-Barr virus. In both the original and validation cohorts, the classifier was reported to diagnose cytomegalovirus status with high specificity and sensitivity. It was suggested by the authors that the approach could potentially be generalized to other disease states and immunological phenotypes. A further reported finding was that TCR beta sequences accurately predicted the HLA-A and HLA-B alleles for most subjects in the first cohort. Compared with equally common non-associated chains, HLA-associated TCR beta chains in a later analysis were more clonally expanded and had lower generation probabilities. Assigning TCR associations to individual alleles was difficult when HLA alleles, especially DR and DQ, strongly co-occurred. The study gave a list of some 150 TCR beta chains associated with cytomegalovirus. A cluster of highly shared sequence variants was judged likely to represent a technical artifact of the sequencing pipeline.

The rearrangement joined TRBV9 to TRBJ2-3, with 8 junctional bases fitting TRBD2. The sequence was obtained from a man between 25 and 39 years old in good health and CMV-seropositive. Sequenced input: PBMCs. The CDR3 is CASSATGGALETQYF. The sequenced DNA: TGTGCCAGCAGCGCCACCGGGGGGGCCCTCGAGACGCAGTATTTT.